This TCR beta chain was captured in a study of OX40 agonist ivuxolimab in advanced cancers. Study summary: Ivuxolimab is a fully human IgG2 antibody that activates OX40 (CD134). The mean age was approximately 60 years, ranging from 23 to 79, with around four fifths of participants male. One patient with hepatocellular carcinoma and two with cutaneous melanoma, three in all, had partial responses.

Patients were ineligible given autoimmune disease history or systemic immunosuppression. Sequenced by immunoSEQ multiplex PCR; TCRdb stores in-frame clones only, minus some. This table has some 40,000 clones, 70% to 90% appearing once. Germline V lookup: CDR1 MDHEN, CDR2 SYDVKM. The CDR3 sequence is 16 residues long. Trimming left V 4 bases short and J 0 bases short, with 10 bases between. This TCR was sampled from an adult with an advanced solid tumor such as melanoma, head and neck, liver or kidney cancer. The sequencing used CD4+ or CD8+ T cells sorted from blood, collected in a trial of the OX40 agonist ivuxolimab. The genes are TRBV28 and TRBJ2-6, with D possibly called TRBD1 or TRBD2 (5 bases each). CDR3: CASSSGTNSGANVLTF. The CDR3 DNA sequence: TGTGCCAGCAGTTCCGGGACCAACTCTGGGGCCAACGTCCTGACTTTC.